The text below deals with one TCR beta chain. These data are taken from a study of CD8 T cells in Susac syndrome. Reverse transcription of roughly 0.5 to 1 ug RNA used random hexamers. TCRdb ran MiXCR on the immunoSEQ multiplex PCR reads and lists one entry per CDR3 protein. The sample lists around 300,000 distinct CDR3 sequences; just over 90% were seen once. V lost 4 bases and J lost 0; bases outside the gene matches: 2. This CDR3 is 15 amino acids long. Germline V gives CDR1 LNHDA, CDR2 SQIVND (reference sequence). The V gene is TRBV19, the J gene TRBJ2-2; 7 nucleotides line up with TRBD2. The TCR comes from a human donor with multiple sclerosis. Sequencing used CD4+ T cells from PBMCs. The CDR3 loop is CASSSGGPNTGELFF. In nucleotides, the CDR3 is TGTGCCAGTAGTAGCGGGGGACCGAACACCGGGGAGCTGTTTTTT.